This section outlines one TCR beta chain sequence together with its context. These data are taken from a study of technical replicates of blood from a few donors. TCRdb's copy holds only in-frame clones and misses some; the assay was immunoSEQ multiplex PCR. The top ten clones hold roughly 0.25% of a sample with more than 65,000 clones, 85% to 95% of them seen once. V dropped 4 bases and J dropped 1; count of bases not matched to a gene: 8. The CDR3 has 17 residues. CDR1 is MNHNS, CDR2 SASEGT, per germline. Sequencing was carried out using T cells isolated from PBMCs. The J gene is TRBJ2-5, the V gene TRBV6-1; TRBD2 matches at 11 bases. This clonotype was sampled from a human donor in good health. The chain's CDR3 is CASSAWTSGPPQETQYF. DNA for the CDR3: TGTGCCAGCAGTGCTTGGACTAGCGGGCCACCCCAAGAGACCCAGTACTTC.